What follows are 29 T cell receptor beta chains derived from one specimen sequenced in a study of OX40 agonist ivuxolimab in advanced cancers. Method: immunoSEQ multiplex PCR; TCRdb's copy keeps in-frame clones and lacks some. Of around 70,000 clones listed, around 89% were seen once; the top ten hold about 1%. The material sequenced was CD4+ or CD8+ T cells sorted from blood, taken in a trial of the OX40 agonist ivuxolimab. The source is an adult with an advanced solid tumor such as melanoma, head and neck, liver or kidney cancer.

The chain employs TRBV5-6 and TRBJ2-3; 11 bases fit TRBD2. J gave up 2 bases and V 7 bases, and 9 bases lay outside the gene matches. Germline V gene sequence: CDR1 SGHDT, CDR2 YYEEEE. The CDR3 has 16 amino acids. The CDR3 region is CASHRPSGRSTDTQYF. In DNA form, the CDR3 reads TGTGCCAGCCATAGACCTAGCGGGAGGTCCACAGATACGCAGTATTTT.

This clone showed up just once. This chain connects TRBV27 to TRBJ1-5; D is undetermined. V was cut by 3 bases and J by 0 bases, with 6 bases left in between. The V gene's germline CDR1 is MNHEY and CDR2 SMNVEV (reference sequence). The CDR3 runs to 14 residues. The DNA for the CDR3 is TGTGCCAGCAGTTTGCGATTTAGCAATCAGCCCCAGCATTTT. Translated, it gives CASSLRFSNQPQHF.

This clone has just a few counts. The chain has TRBV5-1 and TRBJ1-1; D is unclear. CDR1 SGHRS and CDR2 YFSETQ come from the germline V gene. The length of the CDR3 is 12 residues. Trimming left V 0 bases short and J 5 bases short, with 5 bases between. CDR3 nucleotides: TGCGCCAGCAGCTTGGTGGGAACTGAAGCTTTCTTT. Translating it yields CASSLVGTEAFF. The full variable domain, rest sourced from reference TRBV5-1 and TRBJ1-1, is KAGVTQTPRYLIKTRGQQVTLSCSPISGHRSVSWYQQTPGQGLQFLFEYFSETQRNKGNFPGRFSGRQFSNSRSEMNVSTLELGDSALYLCASSLVGTEAFFGQGTRLTVV.

The V gene is TRBV7-3, the J gene TRBJ2-1; 8 nucleotides agree with TRBD1. The trim removed 5 bases at V and 3 bases at J, leaving 12 bases unmatched. Germline CDR1 reads SGHTA; CDR2 reads FQGTGA. The CDR3 contains 17 residues. CDR3 sequence reads: CASSPSTRGQGYNEQFF. Written as DNA, the CDR3 is TGTGCCAGCAGCCCCTCTACCCGAGGACAGGGCTACAATGAGCAGTTCTTC.

This clone was picked up one time. This chain links TRBV5-4 with TRBJ2-3; TRBD1 agrees at 8 bases. CDR1 is SGHNT and CDR2 is YYREEE in the germline V gene (reference sequence). This CDR3 has 14 residues. Trimming cost V 2 bases and J 4 bases; bases outside gene matches: 3. CDR3 in DNA: TGTGCCAGCAGCTTCCCAGGGGGCGCAGATACGCAGTATTTT. This gives the protein CASSFPGGADTQYF.

This clone was recorded a few times. The chain has TRBV11-2 and TRBJ1-4; 8 bases align to TRBD1. The germline CDR1 and CDR2 sequences are SGHAT and FQNNGV. The CDR3 extends over 14 amino acids. V trimming: 6 bases; J trimming: 6 bases; junction bases outside the gene matches: 6. The CDR3 DNA is TGTGCCAGCAGTCTCGACAGGGGCTATGAAAAACTGTTTTTT. It is translated as CASSLDRGYEKLFF.

This chain links TRBV5-8 with TRBJ2-5; TRBD1 matches at 8 bases. Germline lookup yields CDR1 SGHTS and CDR2 YDEGEE. CDR3 length: 15 residues. Losses at the gene ends were 0 bases for V and 7 bases for J; bases not matched to a gene: 8. CDR3 region: CASSLARGPGRTQYF. CDR3 in DNA: TGTGCCAGCAGCTTGGCCAGGGGGCCGGGTAGGACCCAGTACTTC.

The J gene is TRBJ2-7, the V gene TRBV4-1; tentative D call: TRBD2 (5 bases). Germline V lookup: CDR1 MGHRA, CDR2 YSYEKL. CDR3 size: 16 residues. Trimming removed 4 bases from V and 2 bases from J, with 18 bases in between. The CDR3 sequence: CASSRTPLGVPYEQYF. CDR3 nucleotides: TGCGCCAGCAGCCGAACCCCTCTCGGGGTTCCCTACGAGCAGTACTTC.

On this clone itself: At one end, the junction sequence differs from germline, possibly due to a read error. The CDR3 DNA is TGTGCCAGCAGTGACGGAGGGGCAGGGGCTAGCGGTTTTCTCTTC. Encoded protein: CASSDGGAGASGFLF. The V gene is TRBV2, the J gene TRBJ2-1; the D gene is possibly TRBD2 (7 bases). The germline CDR1 and CDR2 sequences are SNHLY and FYNNEI. The CDR3 sequence is 15 residues long.

The chain links TRBV19 to TRBJ2-7; 8 bases map to TRBD1. The CDR3 loop spans 17 amino acids. The V gene's germline CDR1 is LNHDA and CDR2 SQIVND (reference sequence). The V gene end was trimmed by 5 bases and the J gene end by 0 bases; junction bases not matched to a gene: 12. This CDR3 reads CASSSRMGQANSYEQYF. DNA of the CDR3: TGTGCCAGTAGTTCCCGAATGGGACAGGCAAACTCCTACGAGCAGTACTTC.

The rearrangement uses TRBV7-8 and TRBJ2-1; TRBD1 matches 9 bases. CDR3 length: 15 amino acids. CDR1 is SGHVS, CDR2 FQNEAQ, per germline. Losses at the gene ends were 6 bases for V and 4 bases for J; bases not matched to a gene: 7. In nucleotides, the CDR3 is TGTGCCAGCAGTAGCCCGGGACAGGGTTACAATGAGCAGTTCTTC. Encoded protein: CASSSPGQGYNEQFF.

The rearrangement uses TRBV28 and TRBJ1-2; 9 positions agree with TRBD1. Unmatched junction bases numbered 10, after V lost 4 bases and J lost 7 bases. Germline V gives CDR1 MDHEN, CDR2 SYDVKM. This CDR3 is built from 15 residues. This CDR3 reads CASSSYTGGAGGYTF. Here the CDR3 DNA reads TGTGCCAGCAGTTCTTACACAGGGGGCGCGGGTGGCTACACCTTC.

The chain couples TRBV7-3 to TRBJ2-7; 10 nucleotides line up with TRBD1. Looked up from germline, CDR1 is SGHTA and CDR2 is FQGTGA. Trimming took 2 bases from V and 6 from J; bases not matched to a gene: 10. This CDR3 is 16 amino acids long. In DNA, the CDR3 is TGTGCCAGCAGCTTATGTCCCCCGGGACAGGGGTGCGAGCAGTACTTC. Translation: CASSLCPPGQGCEQYF.

The chain links TRBV4-1 to TRBJ2-3; no definite D call. This CDR3 has 13 residues. With 0 bases removed from V and 7 bases from J, the gap between germline ends came to 8 bases. The germline V gene has CDR1 MGHRA and CDR2 YSYEKL. The chain's CDR3 is CASSQDFSNTQYF. The DNA of the CDR3 is TGCGCCAGCAGCCAAGATTTTTCAAATACGCAGTATTTT.

V is TRBV5-6 and J is TRBJ2-7; 9 nucleotides match TRBD1. The CDR3 is 15 residues long. V was pared by 0 bases and J by 5 bases, with 6 bases of the junction left unmatched. CDR1 is SGHDT and CDR2 is YYEEEE in the germline V gene. As DNA, the CDR3 is TGTGCCAGCAGCTTGGCTGGACAGGGGTCTCACGAGCAGTACTTC. It codes for CASSLAGQGSHEQYF.

The chain employs TRBV5-1 and TRBJ1-4; TRBD1 matches at 10 bases. The CDR3 has 15 amino acids. Germline V CDR1 and CDR2: SGHRS, YFSETQ. The ends lost 4 bases at V and 6 bases at J; junction bases unmatched: 6. The CDR3 loop is CASSRRGTGDEKLFF. CDR3 DNA sequence: TGCGCCAGCAGCAGGAGGGGGACAGGGGATGAAAAACTGTTTTTT. The full variable domain, its missing parts supplied by reference TRBV5-1 and TRBJ1-4, is KAGVTQTPRYLIKTRGQQVTLSCSPISGHRSVSWYQQTPGQGLQFLFEYFSETQRNKGNFPGRFSGRQFSNSRSEMNVSTLELGDSALYLCASSRRGTGDEKLFFGSGTQLSVL.

V is TRBV7-2 and J is TRBJ2-2, with D uncertain. Trimming removed 2 bases from V and 10 bases from J, with 5 bases in between. CDR3 length equals 11 residues. Looked up from germline, CDR1 is SGHTA and CDR2 is FQGNSA. The CDR3 reads CASSLTAELFF. In nucleotides, the CDR3 is TGTGCCAGCAGCTTAACGGCGGAGCTGTTTTTT.

The rearrangement joins TRBV5-4 to TRBJ1-1; TRBD1 matches 9 bases. The CDR3 has 16 amino acids. CDR1 and CDR2 from the germline V gene are SGHNT and YYREEE (reference sequence). The V and J ends lost 0 bases and 1 base, in that order; junction bases with no gene match: 4. Here the CDR3 DNA reads TGTGCCAGCAGCTTGGCGGGACAGGGAGCGAACACTGAAGCTTTCTTT. Translating gives CASSLAGQGANTEAFF.

V gene TRBV5-6 combines with J gene TRBJ1-3; D might be TRBD1 (5 bases). Germline CDR1 reads SGHDT; CDR2 reads YYEEEE. This CDR3 spans 16 amino acids. V was cut by 0 bases and J by 0 bases, with 10 bases left in between. The CDR3 DNA reads as TGTGCCAGCAGCTTGGCCGGGACCCTCTCTGGAAACACCATATATTTT. It specifies CASSLAGTLSGNTIYF.

V and J are TRBV30 and TRBJ2-7; D not certain. Trimming shortened V by 2 bases and J by 4 bases, and 9 bases separated the two germline ends. Germline CDR1 GTSNPN, CDR2 SVGIG (reference sequence). The CDR3 is 12 residues long. CDR3 sequence (DNA): TGTGCCTGGAGTTTATTGGGATACGAGCAGTACTTC. Translation gives CAWSLLGYEQYF.

V gene TRBV9 combines with J gene TRBJ1-1, with D possibly matching TRBD1 (5 bases). Germline lookup yields CDR1 SGDLS and CDR2 YYNGEE. The length of the CDR3 is 15 residues. Trimming cost V 4 bases and J 1 base, with 14 bases left between them. The chain's CDR3 is CASSPRGGGNTEAFF. The CDR3 DNA follows: TGTGCCAGCAGCCCCCGGGGCGGGGGGAACACTGAAGCTTTCTTT.

The J gene is TRBJ2-1, the V gene TRBV11-3, with 10 bases that match TRBD2. V trimming: 3 bases; J trimming: 3 bases; junction bases outside the gene matches: 2. The CDR3 is made up of 15 amino acids. The germline V gene has CDR1 SGHNT and CDR2 YENEEA. This chain's CDR3 is CASSFGLADYNEQFF. In DNA form, the CDR3 reads TGTGCCAGCAGCTTCGGACTAGCGGACTACAATGAGCAGTTCTTC.

This chain links TRBV7-2 with TRBJ2-3, with D hard to call. V was trimmed by 5 bases and J by 0 bases, leaving 9 bases between them. The CDR3 has 14 residues. CDR1 SGHTA and CDR2 FQGNSA come from the germline V gene. CDR3 loop: CASSASRSTDTQYF. Here the CDR3 DNA reads TGTGCCAGCAGCGCCTCGAGGAGCACAGATACGCAGTATTTT.

The chain is built from TRBV30 and TRBJ2-5; D unresolved. Trimming removed 1 base at V and 0 bases at J, with 6 bases between. This CDR3 is 13 amino acids long. Germline V gene sequence: CDR1 GTSNPN, CDR2 SVGIG (reference sequence). Here the CDR3 DNA reads TGTGCCTGGAGTGGCTCACACCAAGAGACCCAGTACTTC. Translation: CAWSGSHQETQYF.

This chain links TRBV6-1 with TRBJ2-7, with a weak D call TRBD1 (6 bases). The CDR3 is 15 amino acids. The germline CDR1 and CDR2 sequences are MNHNS and SASEGT. Trimming took off 4 bases at V and 2 bases at J, with 15 bases between the two ends. Written as DNA, the CDR3 is TGTGCCAGCAGTGGGGGAGACAGGTTAACCTACGAGCAGTACTTC. Amino acids: CASSGGDRLTYEQYF.

This chain links TRBV7-3 with TRBJ2-1; the match to TRBD2 covers 11 bases. Germline loops: CDR1 SGHTA, CDR2 FQGTGA. The CDR3 contains 16 residues. Trimming took 4 bases from V and 3 from J; bases not matched to a gene: 5. CDR3 bases: TGTGCCAGCAGCTGGACGGGGACTAGCGGCTACAATGAGCAGTTCTTC. Translating it yields CASSWTGTSGYNEQFF.

V is TRBV7-9 and J is TRBJ2-1, with D perhaps TRBD2 (6 bases). The germline gives CDR1 SEHNR, CDR2 FQNEAQ (reference sequence). The length of the CDR3 is 13 residues. V was trimmed by 11 bases and J by 7 bases, leaving 18 bases between them. Written as DNA, the CDR3 is TGTGCCGGACGACGGGAGAATGGTAATGAGCAGTTCTTC. Residues: CAGRRENGNEQFF.

The chain has TRBV6-5 and TRBJ2-5, with D unresolved. The germline gives CDR1 MNHEY, CDR2 SVGAGI. The V gene lost 0 bases and the J gene lost 5 bases, with 7 bases spanning the gap. The CDR3 totals 13 residues. CDR3 sequence reads: CASSYSRFETQYF. CDR3 coding DNA: TGTGCCAGCAGTTACTCTAGATTCGAGACCCAGTACTTC.

This rearrangement joins TRBV19 to TRBJ2-6; 7 bases align to TRBD1. The length of the CDR3 is 17 residues. The germline CDR1 and CDR2 sequences are LNHDA and SQIVND (reference sequence). J gave up 0 bases and V 7 bases, and 9 bases lay outside the gene matches. The CDR3 here is CASNSGTVISGANVLTF. The CDR3 DNA is TGTGCCAGTAATTCGGGGACAGTCATCTCTGGGGCCAACGTCCTGACTTTC.